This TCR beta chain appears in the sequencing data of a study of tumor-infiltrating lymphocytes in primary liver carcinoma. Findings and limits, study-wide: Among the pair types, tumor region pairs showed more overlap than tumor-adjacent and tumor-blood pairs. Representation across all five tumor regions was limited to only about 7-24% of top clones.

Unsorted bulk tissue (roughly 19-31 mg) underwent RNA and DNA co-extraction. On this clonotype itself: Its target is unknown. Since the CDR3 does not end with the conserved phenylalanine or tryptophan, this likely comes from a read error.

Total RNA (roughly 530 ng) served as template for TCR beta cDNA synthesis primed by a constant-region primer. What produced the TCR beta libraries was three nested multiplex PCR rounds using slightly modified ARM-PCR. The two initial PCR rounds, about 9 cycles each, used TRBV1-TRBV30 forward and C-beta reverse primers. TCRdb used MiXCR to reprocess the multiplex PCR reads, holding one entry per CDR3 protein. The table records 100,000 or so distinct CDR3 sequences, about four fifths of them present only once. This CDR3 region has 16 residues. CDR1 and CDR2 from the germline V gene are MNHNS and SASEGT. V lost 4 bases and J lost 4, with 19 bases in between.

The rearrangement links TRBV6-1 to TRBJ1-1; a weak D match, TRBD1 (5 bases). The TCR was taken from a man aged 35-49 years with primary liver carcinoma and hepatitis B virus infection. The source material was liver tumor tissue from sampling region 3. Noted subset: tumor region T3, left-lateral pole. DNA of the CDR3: TGTGCCAGCAGTGCGACTCGGCCGGGACGGGGCACTGAAGCTTTCCTT. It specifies CASSATRPGRGTEAFL.